A single sample is the source of the 14 T cell receptor beta chains below, sequenced in a study of vaccination effects on CD4 cells after COVID-19. ViraFEST assay sequencing came after antigen-specific CD4+ T cells were expanded with viral peptide pools. Culture proceeded for approximately nine days, and CD4+ T cells were then isolated. Everyone in the study got two shots of either the BNT162b2 or mRNA-1273 vaccine. Libraries were prepared by immunoSEQ multiplex PCR; TCRdb keeps only in-frame clonotypes and omits some of them. The repertoire consists of roughly 55,000 clones, with under 80% occurring once and the leading ten covering roughly 2%. Their specific antigens are unknown. The sample in question was CD4+ T cells from PBMCs cultured with HCoV-OC43 spike peptides, obtained after COVID-19 vaccination. Documented subset: HCoV-OC43 spike overlapping peptide pool stimulation. The receptors shown here come from a human donor who received a COVID-19 vaccine.

The chain carries TRBV5-5 and TRBJ2-5; 11 positions match TRBD1. The V gene's germline CDR1 is SGHKS and CDR2 YYEKEE (reference sequence). The CDR3 is 16 residues long. The trim removed 3 bases at V and 2 bases at J, leaving 6 bases unmatched. CDR3 sequence: CASSSGDRGLQETQYF. CDR3 DNA sequence: TGTGCCAGCAGCTCCGGGGACAGGGGGTTACAAGAGACCCAGTACTTC.

The V call is TRBV5-8, the J call TRBJ1-6; the D is unclear. Germline lookup yields CDR1 SGHTS and CDR2 YDEGEE. Trimming removed 4 bases at V and 7 bases at J, with 9 bases between. The CDR3 has 13 residues. The DNA of the CDR3 is TGTGCCAGCAGCCTCGGGAGGAATTCACCCCTCCACTTT. Its translation is CASSLGRNSPLHF.

This clone was counted once. The chain has TRBV7-2 and TRBJ2-1; D is perhaps TRBD1 (6 bases). Trimming removed 5 bases at V and 9 bases at J, with 14 bases between. CDR1 and CDR2 (germline): SGHTA, FQGNSA. The CDR3 contains 13 residues. The CDR3 DNA follows: TGTGCCAGCAGCCGCTACAGGGCCGGTGAGCAGTTCTTC. It encodes CASSRYRAGEQFF.

The rearrangement uses TRBV6-1 and TRBJ2-3; a possible D gene is TRBD1 (5 bases). This CDR3 is 15 amino acids long. V dropped 0 bases and J dropped 2 bases, with 9 bases sitting between them. Germline-derived CDR1 and CDR2 are MNHNS and SASEGT. In DNA, the CDR3 is TGTGCCAGCAGTGAAGCCGGCAGGGCCACAGATACGCAGTATTTT. Translation gives CASSEAGRATDTQYF.

The rearrangement links TRBV5-1 to TRBJ1-4; 10 nucleotides align to TRBD1. Germline assignment: CDR1 SGHRS and CDR2 YFSETQ. The ends lost 1 base at V and 6 bases at J; junction bases unmatched: 6. The CDR3 loop spans 16 amino acids. CDR3 DNA: TGCGCCAGCAGCTTGTACGGGGGACAGGGGTATGAAAAACTGTTTTTT. This codes for CASSLYGGQGYEKLFF.

This clone was found a few times. The CDR3 bases are TGTGCCAGCCAGACAGGGAAAGAAGAGACCCAGTACTTC. Protein: CASQTGKEETQYF. This chain uses TRBV24-1 with TRBJ2-5, with 7 bases fitting TRBD1. Germline V CDR1 and CDR2: KGHDR, SFDVKD. With V trimmed by 11 bases and J by 3 bases, 8 bases remained unmatched. The CDR3 spans 13 residues.

V gene TRBV9 combines with J gene TRBJ1-2, with 7 bases aligning to TRBD1. The CDR3 has 14 residues. With 3 bases clipped from V and 5 bases from J, the junction kept 7 bases outside the gene matches. The germline gives CDR1 SGDLS, CDR2 YYNGEE. CDR3 in amino acids: CASSDLSGGYGYTF. The CDR3 nucleotides read TGTGCCAGCAGCGACCTATCAGGGGGGTATGGCTACACCTTC.

A single count supports this clone. The rearrangement uses TRBV2 and TRBJ1-5, with D possibly matching TRBD1 (5 bases). There are 12 residues in the CDR3. Trimming pared 3 bases from V and 9 bases from J, leaving 9 bases between. Germline CDR1 SNHLY, CDR2 FYNNEI. In DNA form, the CDR3 reads TGTGCCAGCAGTGACGGTGGGGCGCCCCAGCATTTT. Protein product: CASSDGGAPQHF.

The CDR3 region has the DNA TGTGCCAGCAGCTTATTCCGGGGCTATGGCTACACCTTC. Translation gives CASSLFRGYGYTF. The chain links TRBV7-2 to TRBJ1-2; no clear D gene. The CDR3 consists of 13 residues. V lost 2 bases and J lost 4, with 8 bases in between. Germline lookup yields CDR1 SGHTA and CDR2 FQGNSA.

The chain uses TRBV28 and TRBJ2-5; possible D gene TRBD2, 6 bases. Germline V gene sequence: CDR1 MDHEN, CDR2 SYDVKM. CDR3 length: 13 residues. The ends were cut back, 5 bases at V and 5 bases at J, with 12 bases in the middle. CDR3 amino acids: CASSRRGRETQYF. CDR3 nucleotides: TGTGCCAGCAGTAGGAGGGGAAGGGAGACCCAGTACTTC.

This clone appeared once. This chain uses TRBV6-2 or TRBV6-3 with TRBJ2-5; either TRBD1 or TRBD2 may fit D (6 bases each). The germline gives CDR1 MNHEY, CDR2 SVGEGT. The CDR3 has 14 residues. V lost 5 bases and J lost 5, with 15 bases in between. As DNA, the CDR3 is TGTGCCAGCAGTCGGGGACGGGGGCGGGAGACCCAGTACTTC. This sequence encodes CASSRGRGRETQYF.

This chain connects TRBV29-1 to TRBJ1-1; no clear D gene. V lost 5 bases to trimming and J lost 8 bases, with 21 bases between them. The CDR3 is 14 amino acids. CDR1 and CDR2 (germline): SQVTM, ANQGSEA. The CDR3 nucleotides are TGCAGCGTTTCCCCTCCGACCGAAGCTACCGAAGCTTTCTTT. This sequence encodes CSVSPPTEATEAFF.

The chain couples TRBV6-2 or TRBV6-3 to TRBJ1-5, with 7 bases matching TRBD1. The trim removed 5 bases at V and 2 bases at J, leaving 12 bases unmatched. This CDR3 has 17 residues. CDR1 and CDR2 (germline): MNHEY, SVGEGT. The CDR3 reads CASSAPETGTRNQPQHF. The CDR3 nucleotides are TGTGCCAGCAGTGCACCCGAGACAGGGACCCGCAATCAGCCCCAGCATTTT.

This rearrangement joins TRBV6-6 to TRBJ2-7; D might be TRBD1 or TRBD2, each matching 7 bases. Germline CDR1 is MNHNY and CDR2 is SVGAGI (reference sequence). V was clipped by 5 bases and J by 7 bases, with 12 bases between them. There are 12 residues in the CDR3. Here the CDR3 reads CASSIRGGEQYV. The CDR3 coding sequence is TGTGCCAGCAGTATCAGGGGGGGTGAGCAGTACGTC.